Below are 4 T cell receptor beta chains sequenced from a single sample in a study of beta chain features in type 1 diabetes. Findings of the study overall: Shorter TCRB CDR3s, moderately but significantly so, were found in Type 1 diabetes patients in all four CD4+ subsets.

No antigens are known for them. Every bit of the isolated RNA underwent reverse transcription, so sequencing read expressed TCRB transcripts. This table comes from immunoSEQ multiplex PCR, and its TCRdb copy is limited to in-frame clones, with some not included. The sample records under 350,000 clones, 24% being singletons. Material for sequencing was naive CD4+ T cells from blood. These receptor sequences come from a woman aged 25 to 39 with type 1 diabetes.

The V call is TRBV7-9, the J call TRBJ2-1; D perhaps matches TRBD2 (6 bases). The CDR3 is made up of 15 amino acids. In germline, CDR1 is SEHNR, CDR2 FQNEAQ (reference sequence). Trimming left V 1 base short and J 9 bases short, with 16 bases between. Here the CDR3 DNA reads TGTGCCAGCAGCTTAGACGGGACTCAGAGTCGTGAGCAGTTCTTC. Translation gives CASSLDGTQSREQFF.

A few counts support this clone. The chain carries TRBV29-1 and TRBJ2-6, with D possibly being TRBD1 (6 bases). The CDR3 is 16 amino acids. Trimming cost V 5 bases and J 0 bases, with 14 bases left between them. From germline, CDR1 is SQVTM and CDR2 ANQGSEA. DNA of the CDR3: TGCAGCGTTACAGGGTTTCACAGCTCTGGGGCCAACGTCCTGACTTTC. Translating it yields CSVTGFHSSGANVLTF.

V gene TRBV5-8 combines with J gene TRBJ1-2; D gene uncertain. Trimming shortened V by 4 bases and J by 4 bases, and 8 bases separated the two germline ends. Germline V gives CDR1 SGHTS, CDR2 YDEGEE. The CDR3 covers 12 residues. CDR3 in DNA: TGTGCCAGCAGCCCCCGGTTCTATGGCTACACCTTC. Translating it yields CASSPRFYGYTF.

The rearrangement uses TRBV7-6 and TRBJ1-2; D may be TRBD1 (6 bases). Germline loops: CDR1 SGHVS, CDR2 FNYEAQ. The CDR3 length is 17 residues. Trimming took off 2 bases at V and 8 bases at J, with 24 bases between the two ends. CDR3 sequence reads: CASSLPLTTMATGGYTF. CDR3 nucleotide sequence: TGTGCCAGCAGCTTACCACTAACAACTATGGCTACAGGGGGCTACACCTTC.